A single sample gave rise to the 8 T cell receptor beta chains below, sequenced in a study of long-term antiretroviral therapy in people with HIV. Runs used v3.0 of the immunoSEQ assay and were done at survey level. Assay used: immunoSEQ multiplex PCR; TCRdb lists only in-frame clones, some missing. The table includes about 20,000 clones, around 87% detected once. This specimen was unsorted PBMCs, taken approximately 2.6 years after starting antiretroviral therapy. The receptors were gathered from a woman between 50 and 59 years old with HIV.

A single count supports this clone. The rearrangement links TRBV7-9 to TRBJ2-5; weak D call: TRBD1 (6 bases). The V gene's germline CDR1 is SEHNR and CDR2 FQNEAQ (reference sequence). The CDR3 is 16 amino acids. V was shortened by 4 bases and J by 1 base, with 16 bases between the two germline ends. CDR3 in amino acids: CASSSPIQGFQETQYF. The CDR3 DNA sequence: TGTGCCAGCAGCTCACCGATCCAGGGGTTCCAAGAGACCCAGTACTTC.

The rearrangement links TRBV7-2 to TRBJ2-5, with 8 bases aligning to TRBD1. The CDR3 has 14 amino acids. Germline V gene data show CDR1 as SGHTA and CDR2 as FQGNSA. V shed 11 bases, J shed 1 base, and the junction held 9 bases outside the gene matches. The CDR3, as DNA: TGTGCCGGAGGTGGGGGGACAGGCCAAGAGACCCAGTACTTC. Translated, it gives CAGGGGTGQETQYF.

The chain combines TRBV28 with TRBJ2-7; D might be TRBD1 (5 bases). V lost 2 bases and J lost 6, with 11 bases in between. In germline, CDR1 is MDHEN, CDR2 SYDVKM. This CDR3 spans 13 amino acids. DNA of the CDR3: TGTGCCAGCAGTTTACAGGTTAGGGGCGAGCAGTACTTC. This sequence encodes CASSLQVRGEQYF.

This sequence joins TRBV19 and TRBJ1-2; D remains unclear. V was clipped by 0 bases and J by 7 bases, with 24 bases between them. This CDR3 contains 18 residues. Germline-derived CDR1 and CDR2 are LNHDA and SQIVND (reference sequence). CDR3: CASSIDHGPALGRSGYTF. The CDR3 DNA sequence: TGTGCCAGTAGTATAGATCACGGTCCAGCCCTCGGACGTAGTGGCTACACCTTC. Together with reference TRBV19 and TRBJ1-2, the CDR3 gives the full variable domain: DGGITQSPKYLFRKEGQNVTLSCEQNLNHDAMYWYRQDPGQGLRLIYYSQIVNDFQKGDIAEGYSVSREKKESFPLTVTSAQKNPTAFYLCASSIDHGPALGRSGYTFGSGTRLTVV.

Note on this clone: Other nucleotide sequences in the sample specify the same CDR3. The chain couples TRBV9 to TRBJ1-2; D gene ambiguous. Trimming pared 0 bases from V and 5 bases from J, leaving 5 bases between. The CDR3 is made up of 12 amino acids. CDR1 is SGDLS and CDR2 is YYNGEE in the germline V gene. The CDR3 coding sequence is TGTGCCAGCAGCGTAGACAGTTATGGCTACACCTTC. Translation: CASSVDSYGYTF.

The chain carries TRBV27 and TRBJ2-7; D is possibly TRBD1 (5 bases). Between the trimmed V and J ends, which lost 6 bases and 2 bases, there was a span of 11 bases. Germline V gives CDR1 MNHEY, CDR2 SMNVEV (reference sequence). CDR3 length: 13 residues. The CDR3 coding sequence is TGTGCCAGCAGAACCGACAGAACCTACGAGCAGTACTTC. This gives the protein CASRTDRTYEQYF.

The rearrangement joins TRBV10-3 to TRBJ1-5; no reliable D call. V was clipped by 6 bases and J by 2 bases, with 8 bases between them. Germline V gives CDR1 ENHRY, CDR2 SYGVKD. CDR3 length: 13 residues. DNA of the CDR3: TGTGCCATCAGGCCGGACGGCAATCAGCCCCAGCATTTT. As protein: CAIRPDGNQPQHF.

The chain carries TRBV19 and TRBJ2-1, with D tentatively TRBD2 (7 bases). Germline V gene sequence: CDR1 LNHDA, CDR2 SQIVND (reference sequence). The CDR3 consists of 13 residues. V lost 10 bases and J 7 bases, leaving 17 bases between the germline ends. CDR3: CATLREGGNEQFF. In nucleotides, the CDR3 is TGTGCCACCCTAAGGGAGGGGGGTAATGAGCAGTTCTTC.